The entry that follows covers one TCR beta chain sequence. No antigen is known for it. Nothing much larger sits one base from this clone, and base qualities are not available. The data originate from a study of OX40 agonist ivuxolimab in advanced cancers. Background on the whole study: The costimulatory receptor OX40 (CD134) was targeted by ivuxolimab, a fully human IgG2 agonistic monoclonal antibody. Among the roughly 52 dose-escalation patients, roughly 20 had hepatocellular carcinoma, around 15 melanoma, 9 renal cell carcinoma and 9 head and neck cancer. In the dose-escalation cohort, approximately 83% of patients were male, and the mean age was around 60 years with a range of roughly 20 to 85. Partial responses occurred in three dose-escalation patients: two with cutaneous melanoma and one with hepatocellular carcinoma. Patients were allowed to have had prior anti-PD-1, anti-PD-L1 or anti-CTLA-4 therapy, and approximately 43% of the dose-escalation patients had previously received checkpoint inhibitors. The paper describes the monotherapy dose-escalation part (N = 52 patients) of the phase I trial of ivuxolimab. Peripheral TCRbeta sequencing was intended to test whether TCR sequence diversity was altered and clonal T-cell expansion was caused by ivuxolimab. Intravenous ivuxolimab was administered to patients every 2 weeks at six dose levels: 0.01, 0.1, 0.3, 1.5, 3 and 10 mg/kg. The paper as a whole reports these results and caveats: In the 0.1-3.0 mg/kg groups, partial responders were among the patients with the lowest normalized peripheral clonal expansion, particularly in CD8+ T cells. Low levels of normalized T-cell clonal expansion were also seen in some nonresponding patients. After ivuxolimab, CD8+ T cells had more expanded clones than CD4+ T cells on average. Clonal expansion of both CD4+ and CD8+ blood T cells was observed from baseline to week 6 at doses 0.1 to 3.0 mg/kg. The antigen specificity of the clonally expanded peripheral T cells was not determined.

Patients with a history of autoimmune disease or receiving systemic immunosuppression were excluded from the trial. Peripheral blood for TCR sequencing was collected from all dose cohorts at baseline, on cycle 4 day 1, and on cycle 7 day 1. The samples were taken from a phase I, first-in-human, multicenter, open-label dose-escalation trial of ivuxolimab. Adults with locally advanced or metastatic melanoma, renal cell carcinoma, hepatocellular carcinoma or head and neck squamous cell carcinoma were enrolled in the trial. Before TCR sequencing, CD4+ T cells and CD8+ T cells from peripheral blood were sorted into separate populations. CDR3 length: 16 amino acids, cysteine to phenylalanine. The entry retains the CDR3 DNA only, 48 bases that are in frame from base 1. Per the germline V gene, MDHEN is the CDR1 and SYDVKM is the CDR2. V is shortened by 3 bases, J by 4 bases, and the region joining them spans 16 bases.

For sequencing of the TCRbeta CDR3 region, genomic DNA was extracted from the sorted cells. The immunoSEQ Assay was used to sequence the TCRbeta CDR3 regions. TCRdb stores this immuneACCESS table with in-frame sequences only. Part of the clones is absent; in the studies checked, under half of the shortfall reflects unresolved V genes, and no reason is known for the rest. Here the sample has more than 65,000 clones; 70% to 90% occur a single time. 5% to 7% of the sample rests with the top ten. The TCR was taken from an adult with an advanced solid tumor such as melanoma, head and neck, liver or kidney cancer. This specimen was CD4+ or CD8+ T cells sorted from blood, taken in a trial of the OX40 agonist ivuxolimab. The chain is encoded by TRBV28 joined to TRBJ1-5; a tentative D call is TRBD1 (5 bases match). The CDR3 loop reads CASSLVGRELNQPQHF. The nucleotide sequence is TGTGCCAGCAGTTTGGTTGGCAGGGAGCTTAATCAGCCCCAGCATTTT.